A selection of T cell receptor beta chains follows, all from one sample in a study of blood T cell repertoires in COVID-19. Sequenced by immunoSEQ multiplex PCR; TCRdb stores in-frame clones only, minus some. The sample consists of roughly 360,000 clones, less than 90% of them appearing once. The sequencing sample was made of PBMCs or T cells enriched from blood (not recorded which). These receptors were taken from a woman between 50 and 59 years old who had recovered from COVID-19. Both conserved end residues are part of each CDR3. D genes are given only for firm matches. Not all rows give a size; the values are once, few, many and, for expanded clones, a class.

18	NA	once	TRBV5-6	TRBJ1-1	CASSLVFGAASYDTEAFF	TGTGCCAGCAGCTTGGTTTTCGGCGCGGCTTCCTACGACACTGAAGCTTTCTTT
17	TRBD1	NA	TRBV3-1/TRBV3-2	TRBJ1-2	CASGTLRQGAGSYGYTF	TGTGCCAGCGGAACGCTGCGACAGGGGGCTGGTAGCTATGGCTACACCTTC
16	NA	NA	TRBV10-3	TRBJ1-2	CAISGRQEKFDYGYTF	TGTGCCATCAGTGGAAGACAGGAGAAATTTGACTATGGCTACACCTTC
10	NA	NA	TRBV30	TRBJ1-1	CAWSDLQPFF	TGTGCCTGGAGTGACCTACAGCCGTTTTTT
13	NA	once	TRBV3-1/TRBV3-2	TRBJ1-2	CASSLGGAWGYTF	TGTGCCAGCAGCCTGGGCGGGGCCTGGGGCTACACCTTC
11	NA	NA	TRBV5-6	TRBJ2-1	CASSLGRFQFF	TGTGCCAGCAGCTTGGGCAGATTTCAGTTCTTC
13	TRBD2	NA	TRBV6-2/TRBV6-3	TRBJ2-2	CASSLAGDAELFF	TGTGCCAGCAGCCTAGCGGGGGATGCAGAGCTGTTTTTT
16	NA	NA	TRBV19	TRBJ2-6	CASEPWSSSGANVLTF	TGTGCCTCCGAGCCTTGGTCGAGCTCTGGGGCCAACGTCCTGACTTTC
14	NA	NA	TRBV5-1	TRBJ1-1	CASSQDSLNTEAFF	TGCGCCAGCAGCCAGGACAGTTTGAACACTGAAGCTTTCTTT
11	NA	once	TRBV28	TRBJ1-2	CASSDSYGYTF	TGTGCCAGCAGTGACAGTTATGGCTACACCTTC
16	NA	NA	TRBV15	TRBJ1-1	CATSSSRGGEDTEAFF	TGTGCCACCAGCAGCTCTCGCGGAGGAGAAGACACTGAAGCTTTCTTT
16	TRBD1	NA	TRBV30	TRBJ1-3	CAWSQGQWGSGNTIYF	TGTGCCTGGAGTCAGGGACAGTGGGGTTCCGGAAACACCATATATTTT
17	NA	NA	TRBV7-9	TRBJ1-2	CASSLLTIRGADYGYTF	TGTGCCAGCAGTCTTCTCACTATTCGGGGGGCGGACTATGGCTACACCTTC
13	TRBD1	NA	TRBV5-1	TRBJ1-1	CASSAIPGQRAFF	TGCGCCAGCAGCGCGATACCGGGACAGAGAGCTTTCTTT
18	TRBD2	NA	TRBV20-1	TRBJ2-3	CSASILAGGRLGTDTQYF	TGCAGTGCTAGTATACTAGCGGGGGGGCGTTTAGGCACAGATACGCAGTATTTT
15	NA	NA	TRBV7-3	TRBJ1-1	CASSAQGRGGTEAFF	TGTGCCAGCAGCGCTCAAGGGCGGGGAGGCACTGAAGCTTTCTTT
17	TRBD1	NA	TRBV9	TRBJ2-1	CASSVEVGGQGNNEQFF	TGTGCCAGCAGCGTAGAGGTTGGGGGACAGGGGAACAATGAGCAGTTCTTC
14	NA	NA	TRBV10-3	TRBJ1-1	CAISEDGLNTEAFF	TGTGCCATCAGTGAGGATGGCCTGAACACTGAAGCTTTCTTT
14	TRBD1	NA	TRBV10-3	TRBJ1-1	CAIRLQGSGTEAFF	TGTGCCATCCGATTACAGGGGAGCGGGACTGAAGCTTTCTTT
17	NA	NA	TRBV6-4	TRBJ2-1	CASSKGRLDISYNEQFF	TGTGCCAGCAGCAAAGGTCGTCTGGACATATCCTACAATGAGCAGTTCTTC
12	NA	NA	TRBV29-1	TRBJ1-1	CSVDQAGFAAFF	TGCAGCGTTGATCAAGCCGGTTTCGCGGCTTTCTTT
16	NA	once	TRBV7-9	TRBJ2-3	CASSLAQGLSADTQYF	TGTGCCAGCAGCTTAGCTCAGGGTTTGTCTGCAGATACGCAGTATTTT
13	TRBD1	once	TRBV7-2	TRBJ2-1	CASRDRGSNEQFF	TGTGCCAGCAGGGACAGGGGTTCCAATGAGCAGTTCTTC
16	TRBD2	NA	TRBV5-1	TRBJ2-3	CASSSLTSGRTDTQYF	TGCGCCAGCAGCTCACTAACTAGCGGACGCACAGATACGCAGTATTTT
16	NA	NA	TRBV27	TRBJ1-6	CASSLWTAFYNSPLHF	TGTGCCAGCAGTCTGTGGACAGCCTTCTATAATTCACCCCTCCACTTT
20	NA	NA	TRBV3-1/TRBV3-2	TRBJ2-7	CASSQDRGVGGGPKSWEQYF	TGTGCCAGCAGCCAAGATAGGGGAGTAGGGGGGGGCCCAAAGTCGTGGGAGCAGTACTTC
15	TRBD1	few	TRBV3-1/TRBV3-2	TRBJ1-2	CASSPIWDRNYGYTF	TGTGCCAGCAGCCCGATATGGGACAGGAACTATGGCTACACCTTC
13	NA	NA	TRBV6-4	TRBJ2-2	CASGVEGTGELFF	TGTGCCAGCGGAGTAGAGGGCACCGGGGAGCTGTTTTTT
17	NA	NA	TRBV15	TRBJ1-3	CATSPLVGGDGGNTIYF	TGTGCCACCAGCCCGTTGGTGGGGGGGGACGGAGGAAACACCATATATTTT
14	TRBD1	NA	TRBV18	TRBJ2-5	CASSPDRVGETQYF	TGTGCCAGCTCACCGGACAGGGTTGGCGAGACCCAGTACTTC
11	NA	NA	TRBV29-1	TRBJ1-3	CSVYVGNTIYF	TGCAGCGTTTATGTGGGAAACACCATATATTTT
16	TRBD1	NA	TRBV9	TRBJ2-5	CASSVSTGGRQETQYF	TGTGCCAGCAGCGTGAGCACAGGGGGCCGCCAAGAGACCCAGTACTTC
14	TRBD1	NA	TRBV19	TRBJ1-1	CASSPQGEAPWAFF	TGTGCCAGTAGCCCACAGGGGGAGGCTCCATGGGCTTTCTTT
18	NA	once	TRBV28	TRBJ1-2	CASTMAGGAHNPFYGYTF	TGTGCCAGCACGATGGCAGGCGGGGCCCACAACCCCTTCTATGGCTACACCTTC
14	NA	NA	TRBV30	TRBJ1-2	CAWSITLSPYGYTF	TGTGCCTGGAGTATTACCCTAAGTCCCTATGGCTACACCTTC
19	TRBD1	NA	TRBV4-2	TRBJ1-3	CASSQVIGTGAAGGNTIYF	TGTGCCAGCAGCCAAGTTATCGGGACAGGGGCTGCAGGTGGAAACACCATATATTTT
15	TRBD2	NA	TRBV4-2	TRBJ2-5	CASSQLAGSGETQYF	TGTGCCAGCAGCCAACTAGCGGGATCGGGTGAGACCCAGTACTTC
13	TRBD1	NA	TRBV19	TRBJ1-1	CASGRQGRTEAFF	TGTGCCAGCGGGAGACAGGGGAGGACTGAAGCTTTCTTT
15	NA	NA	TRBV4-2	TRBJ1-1	CASSQFRDRGTEAFF	TGTGCCAGCAGCCAATTCCGGGACCGGGGGACTGAAGCTTTCTTT
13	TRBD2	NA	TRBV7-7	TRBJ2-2	CASGGENTGELFF	TGTGCTAGCGGGGGGGAGAACACCGGGGAGCTGTTTTTT
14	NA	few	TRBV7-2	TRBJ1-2	CASSLGGLAEGYTF	TGTGCCAGCAGCTTAGGGGGGCTAGCGGAGGGCTACACCTTC
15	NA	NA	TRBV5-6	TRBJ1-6	CASSFLSSYNSPLHF	TGTGCCAGCAGCTTTCTTAGCTCCTATAATTCACCCCTCCACTTT
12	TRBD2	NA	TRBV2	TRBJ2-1	CASAGTSYEQFF	TGTGCCAGCGCCGGGACTAGTTATGAGCAGTTCTTC
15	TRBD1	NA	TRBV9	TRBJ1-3	CASSIGTVSGNTIYF	TGTGCCAGCAGCATCGGGACAGTCTCTGGAAACACCATATATTTT
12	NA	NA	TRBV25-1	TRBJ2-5	CASSPRGETQYF	TGTGCCAGCAGTCCCAGGGGAGAGACCCAGTACTTC
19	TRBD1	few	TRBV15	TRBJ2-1	CATSRAVGGTGELMDEQFF	TGTGCCACCAGCAGGGCGGTAGGGGGCACAGGGGAGTTGATGGATGAGCAGTTCTTC
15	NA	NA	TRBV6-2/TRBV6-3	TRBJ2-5	CASSRGTEGLGTQYF	TGTGCCAGCAGTAGGGGGACAGAGGGACTGGGGACCCAGTACTTC
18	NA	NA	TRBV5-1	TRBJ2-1	CASSLGDSVSPLYNEQFF	TGCGCCAGCAGCTTGGGGGACTCAGTATCTCCCCTTTACAATGAGCAGTTCTTC
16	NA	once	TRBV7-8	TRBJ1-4	CASSLDPGRFSEKLFF	TGTGCCAGCAGCTTAGACCCAGGGCGTTTTAGTGAAAAACTGTTTTTT
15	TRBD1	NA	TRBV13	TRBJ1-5	CASSDGQGRNQPQHF	TGTGCCAGCAGCGACGGACAGGGTCGCAATCAGCCCCAGCATTTT
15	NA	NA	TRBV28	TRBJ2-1	CASSLSPGRDIGKFF	TGTGCCAGCAGTTTATCACCGGGACGGGACATTGGGAAGTTCTTC
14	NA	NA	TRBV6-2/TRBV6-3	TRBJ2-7	CASTPGGLAYEQYF	TGTGCCAGCACCCCGGGCGGACTGGCCTACGAGCAGTACTTC
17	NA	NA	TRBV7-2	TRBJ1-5	CASSLARALYSNQPQHF	TGTGCCAGCAGCTTAGCCAGGGCCCTCTATAGCAATCAGCCCCAGCATTTT